This TCR beta chain was sequenced for a study of blood T cell repertoires in COVID-19. Study-wide context: T cells, B-cell-depleted T cells, or PBMCs supplied cDNA or gDNA.

Some clones are missing from TCRdb's copy, which holds only in-frame ones; the method was immunoSEQ multiplex PCR. The data contain some 360,000 clones, roughly 90% of them seen just once; the ten biggest clones take up approximately 1%. Recruitment covered about two dozen US areas and drew participants whose ages spanned about 18 to 90 years. The trim removed 6 bases at V and 4 bases at J, leaving 6 bases unmatched. Germline CDR1 is SGHTS and CDR2 is YDEGEE. The CDR3 totals 13 residues. This sequence was found in a young woman who had been exposed to COVID-19. The sample taken for sequencing was PBMCs or T cells enriched from blood (not recorded which). The chain combines TRBV5-8 with TRBJ2-5, with 7 bases that match TRBD1. CDR3 nucleotide sequence: TGTGCCAGCACACGACAGGGCGGAGAGACCCAGTACTTC. Translated: CASTRQGGETQYF.